The T cell receptor (beta chain) under discussion was sequenced for a study of T-cell memory formation after mild COVID-19 (dated by TCRdb to the early 2020s). Broadly, across the study: TCR sequence clusters from the two donors were largely donor specific. The cohort was made up of two young adult volunteers, one female and one male, who were previously healthy. In a couple of donors, T-cell clones that expanded and contracted after mild COVID-19 were followed by sequencing TCRalpha and TCRbeta repertoires longitudinally. General findings and caveats noted by the study authors: Contracting CD4+ clones were located mainly in the CM and EM memory subsets, whereas CD8+ clones were found to be enriched in EMRA. The study included only a couple of mild cases, and larger cohorts that include severe cases with pre-infection samples were judged to be necessary. Some responding clones were detected in pre-infection memory, suggesting pre-existing cross-reactive memory T cells joined the SARS-CoV-2 response. Whether the second-wave clones peaking on day 37 were SARS-CoV-2 specific was not confirmed. Balanced CD4/CD8 phenotypes were observed for clones contracting from day 15 to 85, whereas a bias towards CD4+ was observed for a second wave of clones expanding from day 15 to 37.

The CDR3 covers 12 residues, taking in both the cysteine and the phenylalanine. The entry retains the CDR3 DNA only, 36 bases that are in frame from base 1. Cut back by 5 bases and 10 bases, the V and J ends lie 10 bases apart. TCRdb names Illumina NovaSeq 6000 as the instrument used. cDNA libraries for TCRalpha and TCRbeta were prepared by 5'RACE using constant-segment primers, with sample barcodes and unique molecular identifiers added. Trizol reagent was used to extract RNA from every sample. Libraries were amplified in two PCR steps, with a second sample barcode and Illumina TruSeq adapters added in the second step. Sequencing of libraries was performed on an Illumina NovaSeq with 2 x 150 bp paired-end reads. On the authors' methods: The reads were demultiplexed and collapsed into UMI-guided consensus sequences using migec v1.2.7. Using mixcr v2.1.11, UMI consensuses were aligned to TRA and TRB V and J templates and then assembled into clonotypes. Expanded or contracted clonotypes were those called significant by both edgeR and NoisET, with noise models trained on biological replicates. For edgeR calls, a false discovery rate-adjusted p below 0.01 and a log2 fold-change threshold of 1 were applied. As an exploratory analysis of dynamics, PCA with hierarchical clustering was applied to max-normalized trajectories of the 1000 most abundant clonotypes. Separately sequenced CD4+ and CD8+ repertoires were used to assign a CD4 or CD8 phenotype to each responding clone. TCRdb reprocessing: public reads trimmed at Q25 with fastp, clones called with MiXCR, in-frame beta chains kept. When rows share a CDR3 protein, they turn into one entry using the most common DNA and genes. These V and J calls are TCRdb output, not the study's own analysis. The sample table lists around 130,000 distinct CDR3 sequences, about 15% of them with a count of one. The biggest ten clones account for around 14% of the sample.

Ficoll-Paque density gradient centrifugation was the method used to isolate PBMCs. This clonotype was seen only a few times. The target of this receptor is not known. Nothing much larger sits one base from this clone, and base qualities are not available. The V gene is TRBV5-7 and the J gene is TRBJ1-6, with the D gene call left open. TRBV5-7 has ORF status, its function being uncertain. The clonotype comes from an adult woman who had mild COVID-19 (a few samples of this study predate the infection). The sample titles of this study are shuffled in the database, so cell type and time point are left out; the donor was told from shared clones. The material sequenced was PBMCs or a T cell subset sorted from them (not recorded which). The nucleotide sequence reads TGTGCCAGCAGTTTCGGACCATCACCCCTCCACTTT. It translates as CASSFGPSPLHF.